This entry features one T cell receptor beta chain sequence. Its antigen target is currently unknown. No base-level quality is on record; no much larger clone is a single base apart. The source of the sample is a study of PD-1 blockade in classical Hodgkin lymphoma (dated by TCRdb to 2018 to 2020). About the investigation overall: Nivolumab dosing was 3 mg/kg intravenously every 2 weeks, continuing until either disease progression or unacceptable toxicity. To define a peripheral blood immune signature of response to PD-1 blockade in classical Hodgkin lymphoma, the study combined TCR beta sequencing with CyTOF.

Overall results and qualifications from the work: The study was limited to a single clinical trial cohort, and causes of repertoire differences, possibly disease activity or prior therapy, remained undefined. A significant rise by C4D1 was seen in CD4+ but not CD8+ TCR diversity (p=0.0027 vs p=0.16), with the rise being most apparent in complete responders (p=0.02). Among trial patients, those achieving complete response had baseline diversity similar to that of newly diagnosed patients, while diversity was significantly lower in partial responders and progressors. Baseline TCR diversity was reported to be lower in newly diagnosed patients than in healthy donors and to be lower still in relapsed/refractory patients. Patients starting nivolumab less than 1 year after ASCT had lower diversity and were excluded from later analyses to avoid confounding by immune reconstitution.

V gives up 0 bases and J gives up 4 bases, and the segment between their germline ends measures 7 bases. The CDR3 goes from the cysteine to the phenylalanine over 13 residues. The entry retains the CDR3 DNA only, 39 bases that are in frame from base 1. CDR1 and CDR2 were assigned from the germline V gene (reference sequence) as SGHNT and YYREEE. Read against the paper, the sample's time point label means: cycle 2 day 1 (C2D1) of nivolumab. Every trial patient had relapsed following autologous stem cell transplantation, and prior brentuximab vedotin exposure was what differed among cohorts A, B and C. The trial cohort included some 53 patients with relapsed/refractory classical Hodgkin lymphoma, and each patient had a best overall response of complete response, partial response or progressive disease. Trial patients were treated with single-agent nivolumab in the multi-cohort phase II CheckMate 205 trial. An independent review committee assessed best overall response by applying the 2007 International Working Group response criteria. Trial PBMCs were obtained immediately prior to nivolumab initiation (C1D1) and on therapy at cycle 2 day 1 and cycle 4 day 1. Peripheral blood was collected in 8 mL Vacutainer Cell Preparation Tubes, from which PBMCs were isolated by centrifugation and then cryopreserved.

Genomic DNA was isolated using the Qiagen DNeasy kit from unsorted PBMCs as well as from negatively selected CD4+ and CD8+ fractions. TCR beta CDR3 regions were subjected to amplification by immunoSEQ multiplex PCR with primers that anneal to V and J segments. A synthetic immune receptor repertoire was used to minimize amplification bias, and any residual bias was removed computationally once sequencing was done. The paper's data handling went like this. Custom Python scripts were used to quantify repertoire diversity as the Shannon entropy index. Unsorted, CD4+ and CD8+ repertoires were examined separately, except in combined analyses, for which CD4+ and CD8+ sequences were merged in silico. Clonal expansion was defined as at least a 2-fold frequency increase after treatment relative to C1D1, with a pseudocount of 0.5 for undetected baseline clones. Singleton clones were defined as clones with 0 or 1 copy at C1D1, and non-singleton clones were defined as clones with 2 or more copies. By matching protein sequences in sorted samples from the same patient, clones expanded in unsorted samples were annotated as CD4+, CD8+ or unknown. Wilcoxon tests on paired samples were used to test diversity changes from C1D1 to C4D1. TCRdb's version of the immuneACCESS table is confined to in-frame rearrangements and falls short of the full clone set. An unresolved V gene accounts for under half of the shortfall where checked; the remainder is of unknown origin. V and J calls and clone size follow that table, whereas D and trimming were derived from the DNA. In this sample the table shows around 150,000 clones, 78% of which occur a single time. The ten largest clones capture 7.5% to 10% of the sample.

This chain joins TRBV5-4 to TRBJ1-2; no D gene is confidently identified. The receptor was isolated from a human donor with classical Hodgkin lymphoma. This material consisted of peripheral blood mononuclear cells (PBMCs), taken before the second cycle of nivolumab. The DNA sequence is given as TGTGCCAGCAGCTTGGGAGGGTTCTATGGCTACACCTTC. It specifies CASSLGGFYGYTF.